The rows below give T cell receptor beta chains drawn from one sample of a study of regulatory and conventional T cells in RAG deficiency. Sequencing was performed with immunoSEQ multiplex PCR; in TCRdb, only in-frame clones are kept and a portion is missing. This sample yields fewer than 35,000 clones, of which roughly 90% are seen a single time; roughly 13% belongs to the top ten. The same data also went into a second study, on regulatory T cells.

Sequences were obtained from CD8+ T cells sorted from blood. These TCRs come from a human donor in good health. Both conserved end residues are trimmed from each CDR3. Fields, in order: J gene, V gene, CDR3 protein.

J: TRBJ1-3
V: TRBV28
CDR3: ASRDRGSGNTIY

J: TRBJ1-2
V: TRBV30
CDR3: AWSMRSGWSGYT

J: TRBJ2-4
V: TRBV6-1
CDR3: ASRGGQGGNIQY

J: TRBJ2-3
V: TRBV25-1
CDR3: ASSGQGRDTQY

J: TRBJ1-5
V: TRBV5-6
CDR3: ASSLGTTGYQPQH

J: TRBJ1-1
V: TRBV18
CDR3: ASSPRSETEAF

J: TRBJ2-3
V: TRBV15
CDR3: ATSSKGVSTDTQY

J: TRBJ2-7
V: TRBV5-4
CDR3: ASSRGGGPYEQY

J: TRBJ2-3
V: TRBV9
CDR3: ASSVATSGGAEDTQY

J: TRBJ2-7
V: TRBV29-1
CDR3: SVSQGASYEQY

J: TRBJ2-3
V: TRBV4-2
CDR3: ASSQDWGTANTDTQY

J: TRBJ2-3
V: TRBV19
CDR3: ASILRAGGTADTQY

J: TRBJ1-6
V: TRBV5-6
CDR3: ASGVTPNSPLH

J: TRBJ2-2
V: TRBV6-1
CDR3: ASRLGGAGTGELF

J: TRBJ2-1
V: TRBV7-2
CDR3: ASSLTSGGLDEQF

J: TRBJ1-5
V: TRBV28
CDR3: ASSFARAGNQPQH

J: TRBJ2-1
V: TRBV7-9
CDR3: ASSLVGGENNEQF

J: TRBJ2-7
V: TRBV13
CDR3: ASSLSWSVGGEQY

J: TRBJ2-7
V: TRBV19
CDR3: ASSTGPDEQY

J: TRBJ2-7
V: TRBV29-1
CDR3: SVTAGSYEQY